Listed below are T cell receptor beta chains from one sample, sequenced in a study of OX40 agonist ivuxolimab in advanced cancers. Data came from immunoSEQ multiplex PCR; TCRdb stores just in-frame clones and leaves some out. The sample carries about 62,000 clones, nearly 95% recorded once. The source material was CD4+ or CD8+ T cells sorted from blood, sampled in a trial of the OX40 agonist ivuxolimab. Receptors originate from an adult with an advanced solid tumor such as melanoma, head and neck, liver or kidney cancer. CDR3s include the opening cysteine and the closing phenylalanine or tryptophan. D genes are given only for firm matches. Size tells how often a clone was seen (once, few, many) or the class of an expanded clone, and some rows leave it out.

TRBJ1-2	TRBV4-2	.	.	CASSQDPAGSYGYTF	TGTGCCAGCAGCCAAGATCCCGCTGGGTCCTATGGCTACACCTTC
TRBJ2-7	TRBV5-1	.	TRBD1	CASRLGTGYLYEQYF	TGCGCCAGCAGGTTGGGGACAGGGTACCTATACGAGCAGTACTTC
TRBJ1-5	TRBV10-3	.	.	CAIRTLTVHQPQHF	TGTGCCATCAGGACCTTGACAGTACATCAGCCCCAGCATTTT
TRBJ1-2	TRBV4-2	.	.	CASSPGGAGGYTF	TGTGCCAGCAGCCCTGGGGGCGCAGGGGGCTACACCTTC
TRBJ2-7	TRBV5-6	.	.	CASSWPMGEQYF	TGTGCCAGCAGCTGGCCTATGGGCGAGCAGTACTTC
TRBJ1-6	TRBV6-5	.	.	CASSYLLSGGRTPLHF	TGTGCCAGCAGTTACCTCCTATCCGGGGGGCGCACACCCCTCCACTTT
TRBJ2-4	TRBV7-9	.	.	CASSPDGNMDIQYF	TGTGCCAGCAGCCCGGACGGAAACATGGACATTCAGTACTTC
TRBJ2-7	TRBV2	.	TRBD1	CASSDETGPYEQYF	TGTGCCAGCAGTGATGAGACAGGGCCCTACGAGCAGTACTTC
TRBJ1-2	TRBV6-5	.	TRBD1	CASGPGGLGFGYTF	TGTGCCAGCGGACCAGGGGGCTTGGGGTTTGGCTACACCTTC
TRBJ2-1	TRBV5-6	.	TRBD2	CASSRGGQNEQFF	TGTGCCAGCAGCCGCGGGGGGCAAAATGAGCAGTTCTTC
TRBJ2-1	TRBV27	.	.	CASSLDYNEQFF	TGTGCCAGCAGTTTGGATTACAATGAGCAGTTCTTC
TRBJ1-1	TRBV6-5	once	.	CASSYQRGHTEAFF	TGTGCCAGCAGTTACCAGAGGGGTCACACTGAAGCTTTCTTT
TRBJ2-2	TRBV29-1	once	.	CSVVYPNTGELFF	TGCAGCGTTGTGTACCCGAACACCGGGGAGCTGTTTTTT
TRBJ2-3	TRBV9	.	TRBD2	CASSVVVAGEGADTQYF	TGTGCCAGCAGCGTAGTTGTAGCGGGAGAAGGGGCAGATACGCAGTATTTT
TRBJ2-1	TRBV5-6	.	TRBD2	CASHPGLAGVEFF	TGTGCCAGCCATCCGGGATTAGCGGGAGTTGAGTTCTTC
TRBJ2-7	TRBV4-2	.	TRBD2	CASSYSSGTSGFYEQYF	TGTGCCAGCAGCTACAGTTCCGGGACTAGCGGGTTCTACGAGCAGTACTTC
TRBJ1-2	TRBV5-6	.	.	CASSFGMTEGGYTF	TGTGCCAGCAGCTTCGGTATGACAGAGGGTGGCTACACCTTC
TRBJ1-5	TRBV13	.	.	CASSLKGGNQPQHF	TGTGCCAGCAGCTTAAAGGGAGGCAATCAGCCCCAGCATTTT
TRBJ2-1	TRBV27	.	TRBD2	CASSLFWTSGVSYNEQFF	TGTGCCAGCAGTTTATTTTGGACTAGCGGGGTCTCCTACAATGAGCAGTTCTTC
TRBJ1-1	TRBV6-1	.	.	CASSDRAMNTEAFF	TGTGCCAGCAGTGACAGGGCTATGAACACTGAAGCTTTCTTT
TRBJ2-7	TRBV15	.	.	CATSRLDGSYEQYF	TGTGCCACCAGCAGACTGGACGGCTCCTACGAGCAGTACTTC
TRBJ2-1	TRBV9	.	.	CASSVRRGNEQFF	TGTGCCAGCAGCGTACGGAGGGGCAATGAGCAGTTCTTC
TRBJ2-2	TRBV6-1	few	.	CASSPETAGELFF	TGTGCCAGCAGCCCCGAGACGGCCGGGGAGCTGTTTTTT
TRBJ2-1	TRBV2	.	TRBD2	CASLGTSANEQFF	TGTGCCAGCCTTGGGACTAGCGCAAATGAGCAGTTCTTC
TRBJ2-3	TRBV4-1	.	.	CASSQENRVGTDTQYF	TGCGCCAGCAGCCAAGAGAACAGGGTAGGCACAGATACGCAGTATTTT
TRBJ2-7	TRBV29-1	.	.	CSAAPSDYEQYF	TGCAGCGCGGCGCCGTCTGACTACGAGCAGTACTTC
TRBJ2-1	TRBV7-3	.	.	CASSFSGGPYNEQFF	TGTGCCAGCAGCTTCTCGGGGGGCCCCTACAATGAGCAGTTCTTC
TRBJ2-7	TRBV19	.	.	CASSIGAGEQYF	TGTGCCAGTAGTATAGGGGCAGGGGAGCAGTACTTC
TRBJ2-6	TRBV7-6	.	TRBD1	CASSHGWDRNSGANVLTF	TGTGCCAGCAGCCATGGCTGGGACAGAAACTCTGGGGCCAACGTCCTGACTTTC
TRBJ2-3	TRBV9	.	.	CASSVVKRSTDTQYF	TGTGCCAGCAGCGTAGTTAAGCGGAGCACAGATACGCAGTATTTT
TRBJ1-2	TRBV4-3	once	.	CASSQDSVAGNYGYTF	TGCGCCAGCAGCCAAGATTCGGTAGCGGGGAACTATGGCTACACCTTC
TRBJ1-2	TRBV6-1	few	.	CASSEGPENYGYTF	TGTGCCAGCAGTGAAGGTCCAGAGAACTATGGCTACACCTTC
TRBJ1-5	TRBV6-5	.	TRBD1	CASRERQGLQPQHF	TGTGCCAGCAGGGAGAGACAGGGATTACAGCCCCAGCATTTT
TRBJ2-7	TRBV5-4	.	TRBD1	CASSGRQGIYEQYF	TGTGCCAGCAGCGGACGACAGGGGATCTACGAGCAGTACTTC
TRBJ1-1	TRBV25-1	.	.	CASSEGGVSFF	TGTGCCAGCAGTGAAGGAGGGGTTTCTTTCTTT
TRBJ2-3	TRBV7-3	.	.	CASSSASDTQYF	TGTGCCAGCAGCTCGGCATCAGATACGCAGTATTTT
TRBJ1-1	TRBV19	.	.	CASSMGYVIYEAFF	TGTGCCAGTAGTATGGGATATGTAATCTATGAAGCTTTCTTT